This TCR beta chain was sequenced in a study of blood T cell repertoires in COVID-19. Overall study context: Sites in the United States, Italy and Spain provided acute and convalescent COVID-19 samples.

Per the authors' pipeline: Estimation of nucleated cell counts relied on the amplification of reference gene primers. Method: immunoSEQ multiplex PCR; TCRdb's copy keeps in-frame clones and lacks some. The DNA gave D and trimming, while V, J and clone size come from that table. The sample includes some 90,000 clones, about 89% of them seen just once. Sequencing was done on a sample of peripheral blood. This receptor was obtained from a middle-aged man with acute or convalescent COVID-19.

The chain's CDR3 is CASSEGDTTQFF. In DNA, the CDR3 is TGTGCCAGCAGTGAAGGGGACACCACGCAGTTCTTC. This rearrangement joins TRBV6-1 to TRBJ2-1, with D possibly matching TRBD1 (6 bases). CDR1 is MNHNS, CDR2 SASEGT, per germline. This CDR3 has 12 residues. Between the trimmed V and J ends, which lost 1 base and 12 bases, there was a span of 10 bases.